Listed here are 20 T cell receptor beta chains from one sample, sequenced in a study of T cell responses to AZD1222 COVID-19 vaccine. Assay: immunoSEQ multiplex PCR; the TCRdb copy retains only in-frame clones and omits some. The sample gives some 140,000 clones, roughly 87% of which show up once; approximately 9.4% is in the top ten. Specimen: peripheral blood, collected 28 days after the second AZD1222 dose. The receptors were gathered from an adult who received the AZD1222 COVID-19 vaccine.

This chain joins TRBV7-2 and TRBJ1-1; D is unclear. V was shortened by 1 base and J by 0 bases, with 12 bases between the two germline ends. CDR3 length equals 16 residues. Germline V CDR1 and CDR2: SGHTA, FQGNSA. CDR3 residues: CASSLESRSMNTEAFF. CDR3 nucleotides: TGTGCCAGCAGCTTAGAGTCCAGGAGCATGAACACTGAAGCTTTCTTT. Complete variable domain (other parts from reference TRBV7-2 and TRBJ1-1): GAGVSQSPSNKVTEKGKDVELRCDPISGHTALYWYRQSLGQGLEFLIYFQGNSAPDKSGLPSDRFSAERTGGSVSTLTIQRTQQEDSAVYLCASSLESRSMNTEAFFGQGTRLTVV.

This clone appeared a single time. This chain links TRBV2 with TRBJ1-5; D gene unclear. This CDR3 is built from 14 residues. The V gene lost 7 bases and the J gene lost 2 bases, with 12 bases spanning the gap. The germline gives CDR1 SNHLY, CDR2 FYNNEI. CDR3 sequence (DNA): TGTGCCAGCAAACCAGACAACGGCAATCAGCCCCAGCATTTT. Encoded protein: CASKPDNGNQPQHF.

V and J are TRBV5-6 and TRBJ1-2; 10 nucleotides match TRBD1. This CDR3 is built from 14 residues. The trim removed 3 bases at V and 6 bases at J, leaving 5 bases unmatched. Germline CDR1 is SGHDT and CDR2 is YYEEEE. The CDR3 nucleotides are TGTGCCAGCAGCTCGCCGGGACAGGGGAATGGCTACACCTTC. Residues: CASSSPGQGNGYTF. The full variable domain, completed using reference TRBV5-6 and TRBJ1-2, is DAGVTQSPTHLIKTRGQQVTLRCSPKSGHDTVSWYQQALGQGPQFIFQYYEEEERQRGNFPDRFSGHQFPNYSSELNVNALLLGDSALYLCASSSPGQGNGYTFGSGTRLTVV.

The chain employs TRBV5-6 and TRBJ2-5; maybe TRBD1 (6 bases). Trimming left V 4 bases short and J 7 bases short, with 8 bases between. In germline, CDR1 is SGHDT, CDR2 YYEEEE. The CDR3 totals 11 residues. The CDR3 nucleotides read TGTGCCAGCAGCCTCAGGGGGACCCAGTACTTC. Translating it yields CASSLRGTQYF.

The chain joins TRBV11-2 to TRBJ1-5; D call uncertain. Germline CDR1 reads SGHAT; CDR2 reads FQNNGV. CDR3 length equals 13 residues. Deletions cut 5 bases from V and 3 bases from J, with 8 bases between. The CDR3 reads CASSADINQPQHF. CDR3 bases: TGTGCCAGCAGCGCCGACATCAATCAGCCCCAGCATTTT.

This clone was detected a few times. The chain couples TRBV4-3 to TRBJ1-2, with D unclear. Between the trimmed V and J ends, which lost 0 bases and 4 bases, there was a span of 15 bases. CDR1 is LGHNA and CDR2 is YSLEER in the germline V gene. The CDR3 is made up of 16 amino acids. CDR3 residues: CASSQDVEDYSYGYTF. CDR3 sequence (DNA): TGCGCCAGCAGCCAAGATGTGGAGGACTATAGCTATGGCTACACCTTC.

The rearrangement links TRBV7-6 to TRBJ1-5, with D tentatively TRBD1 (5 bases). V dropped 5 bases and J dropped 0 bases, with 14 bases sitting between them. CDR3 length equals 16 residues. Per germline, CDR1 SGHVS and CDR2 FNYEAQ. The CDR3 nucleotides read TGTGCCAGCAGCCGGTCCGGGACTCTTAGCAATCAGCCCCAGCATTTT. Encoded protein: CASSRSGTLSNQPQHF.

The chain combines TRBV5-1 with TRBJ2-7; D is ambiguous. This CDR3 has 13 amino acids. V dropped 0 bases and J dropped 0 bases, with 4 bases sitting between them. The germline CDR1 and CDR2 sequences are SGHRS and YFSETQ. Written as DNA, the CDR3 is TGCGCCAGCAGCTTGGAGGACTCCTACGAGCAGTACTTC. Encoded protein: CASSLEDSYEQYF.

The V gene is TRBV18, the J gene TRBJ2-7; D is uncertain. This CDR3 has 14 residues. V dropped 1 base and J dropped 2 bases, with 9 bases sitting between them. The V gene's germline CDR1 is KGHSH and CDR2 LQKENI. Here the CDR3 DNA reads TGTGCCAGCTCACCACTAGGATCCGCCTACGAGCAGTACTTC. Translated: CASSPLGSAYEQYF.

This clone has only one observation. The chain joins TRBV18 to TRBJ2-2; 8 bases are shared with TRBD2. The junction had 10 bases not matched to a gene; V was cut back by 5 bases and J by 5 bases. The germline V gene encodes CDR1 KGHSH and CDR2 LQKENI. The CDR3 covers 16 residues. The CDR3, as DNA: TGTGCCAGCTCAGTTCCGGGACTAGTAGGGACCGGGGAGCTGTTTTTT. Translation gives CASSVPGLVGTGELFF.

The chain employs TRBV5-1 and TRBJ1-1; D uncertain. The CDR3 has 13 residues. V was cut by 6 bases and J by 2 bases, with 11 bases left in between. From germline, CDR1 is SGHRS and CDR2 YFSETQ. CDR3 coding DNA: TGCGCCAGCAAGGACGGACCTAACACTGAAGCTTTCTTT. Encoded protein: CASKDGPNTEAFF. The full variable domain, in which reference TRBV5-1 and TRBJ1-1 provide the parts outside the CDR3, is KAGVTQTPRYLIKTRGQQVTLSCSPISGHRSVSWYQQTPGQGLQFLFEYFSETQRNKGNFPGRFSGRQFSNSRSEMNVSTLELGDSALYLCASKDGPNTEAFFGQGTRLTVV.

The CDR3 sequence is CASSTGGNTIYF. The CDR3 DNA follows: TGTGCCTCTTCGACAGGGGGAAACACCATATATTTT. This sequence joins TRBV30 and TRBJ1-3, with 7 nucleotides matching TRBD1. The CDR3 is 12 residues long. Per the germline V gene, CDR1 is GTSNPN and CDR2 is SVGIG (reference sequence). V was clipped by 7 bases and J by 4 bases; unmatched bases: 4.

The genes are TRBV5-1 and TRBJ1-2; 8 nucleotides line up with TRBD1. The CDR3 extends over 14 amino acids. J lost 2 bases, V lost 7 bases, and 7 bases had no gene match. The germline V gene has CDR1 SGHRS and CDR2 YFSETQ. The CDR3 coding sequence is TGCGCCAGCGGGACAGGAAACGAAAACTATGGCTACACCTTC. Protein sequence: CASGTGNENYGYTF.

Concerning this clone itself: Compared with germline, one end of the junction differs, possibly owing to a read error. The genes are TRBV6-5 and TRBJ1-6; no clear D. CDR3 length: 13 amino acids. CDR1 and CDR2 from the germline V gene are MNHEY and SVGAGI. CDR3 region: CASNRDYNSPLHF. DNA of the CDR3: TGTGCAAGCAATAGAGATTATAATTCACCCCTCCACTTT.

This CDR3 reads CASSPPGRNYGYTF. CDR3 DNA: TGTGCCAGCTCACCCCCAGGCAGGAACTATGGCTACACCTTC. This chain joins TRBV18 and TRBJ1-2; D is unclear. The CDR3 runs to 14 residues. Trimming shortened V by 3 bases and J by 2 bases, and 10 bases separated the two germline ends. Germline V gene data show CDR1 as KGHSH and CDR2 as LQKENI. The full variable domain, in which reference TRBV18 and TRBJ1-2 provide the parts outside the CDR3, is NAGVMQNPRHLVRRRGQEARLRCSPMKGHSHVYWYRQLPEEGLKFMVYLQKENIIDESGMPKERFSAEFPKEGPSILRIQQVVRGDSAAYFCASSPPGRNYGYTFGSGTRLTVV.

The V and J genes are TRBV4-3 and TRBJ1-1, with a weak D call TRBD1 (5 bases). The CDR3 extends over 14 amino acids. Germline CDR1 and CDR2: LGHNA and YSLEER. With 2 bases removed from V and 2 bases from J, the gap between germline ends came to 9 bases. The CDR3 here is CASSQLRVNTEAFF. CDR3 sequence (DNA): TGCGCCAGCAGCCAACTCAGGGTAAACACTGAAGCTTTCTTT.

V gene TRBV3-1 (or the pseudogene TRBV3-2) combines with J gene TRBJ1-2; D is possibly TRBD1 (6 bases). The germline V gene has CDR1 LGHDT and CDR2 YNNKEL (reference sequence). V was cut by 3 bases and J by 7 bases, with 15 bases left in between. CDR3 length: 14 residues. Written as DNA, the CDR3 is TGTGCCAGCAGCCAGGCCAGGGGAGGACTTGGCTACACCTTC. Amino acids: CASSQARGGLGYTF.

The V gene is TRBV5-1, the J gene TRBJ1-1; 8 bases fit TRBD1. Germline-derived CDR1 and CDR2 are SGHRS and YFSETQ. This CDR3 spans 14 amino acids. Trimming took 3 bases from V and 5 from J; bases not matched to a gene: 6. The CDR3 loop is CASSWGQAMTEAFF. The CDR3 DNA reads TGCGCCAGCAGCTGGGGACAGGCGATGACTGAAGCTTTCTTT. Filled out from reference TRBV5-1 and TRBJ1-1, the complete variable domain reads KAGVTQTPRYLIKTRGQQVTLSCSPISGHRSVSWYQQTPGQGLQFLFEYFSETQRNKGNFPGRFSGRQFSNSRSEMNVSTLELGDSALYLCASSWGQAMTEAFFGQGTRLTVV.

J is TRBJ2-1 and V is TRBV30; 10 positions match TRBD2. The CDR3 has 14 amino acids. After removal of 7 bases from V and 2 bases from J, the junction contained 5 bases not matched to a gene. The germline gives CDR1 GTSNPN, CDR2 SVGIG (reference sequence). This CDR3 is CALKREGPYNEQFF. CDR3 nucleotides: TGTGCCTTAAAGCGGGAGGGCCCCTACAATGAGCAGTTCTTC.

The chain links TRBV3-1 (or the pseudogene TRBV3-2) to TRBJ2-7; either TRBD1 or TRBD2 may fit D (5 bases each). The CDR3 contains 15 residues. V gave up 4 bases and J gave up 2 bases, with 15 bases separating them. Germline V lookup: CDR1 LGHDT, CDR2 YNNKEL (reference sequence). The CDR3 DNA follows: TGTGCCAGCAGCCTCCGGGACGACGGAGCCTACGAGCAGTACTTC. It encodes CASSLRDDGAYEQYF.